The T cell receptor beta chain described here comes from a study of blood T cell repertoires in COVID-19. In the study overall: Some COVID-19 samples were acute and others convalescent; all came from the United States, Italy and Spain. PBMCs, B-cell-depleted T cells, or T cells were the source of the cDNA or gDNA that made up the material.

In the authors' methods: Reference gene primer amplification in the assay estimated nucleated cell counts. TCRdb keeps only in-frame clones here, not all; method: immunoSEQ multiplex PCR. The D gene and trimming were derived from the DNA, and the V and J assignments and clone size from that table. The data contain fewer than 250,000 clones, roughly 85% of them singletons. Germline values: CDR1 LGHDT, CDR2 YNNKEL (reference sequence). The trim removed 4 bases at V and 3 bases at J, leaving 6 bases unmatched. CDR3 length equals 15 residues. Sequences were obtained from peripheral blood. The sequence came from a woman aged 65 to 85 with active or convalescent COVID-19. The genes are TRBV3-1 (or the pseudogene TRBV3-2) and TRBJ1-2, with 9 bases aligning to TRBD1. This CDR3 is CASSLGRQGDYGYTF. CDR3 in DNA: TGTGCCAGCAGCCTCGGGAGACAGGGGGACTATGGCTACACCTTC.